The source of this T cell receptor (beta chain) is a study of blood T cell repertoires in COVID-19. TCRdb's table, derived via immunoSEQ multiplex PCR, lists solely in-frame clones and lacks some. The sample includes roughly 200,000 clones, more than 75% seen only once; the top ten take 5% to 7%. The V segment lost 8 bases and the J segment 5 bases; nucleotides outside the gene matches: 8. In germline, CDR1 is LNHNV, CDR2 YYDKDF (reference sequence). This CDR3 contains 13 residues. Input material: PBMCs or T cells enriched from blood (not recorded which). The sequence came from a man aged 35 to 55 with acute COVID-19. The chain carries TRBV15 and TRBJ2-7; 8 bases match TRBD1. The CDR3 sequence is CATARDRGHEQYF. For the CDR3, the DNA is TGTGCCACCGCCCGCGACAGGGGTCACGAGCAGTACTTC.